The T cell receptor beta chain under discussion was sequenced for a study of cytomegalovirus exposure and HLA in healthy donors. Of note for this clone: Its antigen is not known.

CDR1 KGHSH and CDR2 LQKENI come from the germline V gene. This CDR3 is built from 16 residues. V trimming: 0 bases; J trimming: 6 bases; junction bases outside the gene matches: 7. Vbeta (60) and Jbeta (13) primers were used in the PCR. TCRdb's table, derived via immunoSEQ multiplex PCR, lists solely in-frame clones and lacks some. The sample yields approximately 180,000 clones, about 81% seen once. Study-wide results and limits: Cytomegalovirus-associated TCR beta chains were listed, numbering some 170.

Sequencing was carried out using PBMCs. The TCR originated in a man aged 18 to 29 in good health and CMV-seronegative. The gene calls are TRBV18 and TRBJ2-1; 8 nucleotides match TRBD1. The CDR3 nucleotides read TGTGCCAGCTCACCACCGCGGCAGGGGGCCTTCAATGAGCAGTTCTTC. It translates to CASSPPRQGAFNEQFF.